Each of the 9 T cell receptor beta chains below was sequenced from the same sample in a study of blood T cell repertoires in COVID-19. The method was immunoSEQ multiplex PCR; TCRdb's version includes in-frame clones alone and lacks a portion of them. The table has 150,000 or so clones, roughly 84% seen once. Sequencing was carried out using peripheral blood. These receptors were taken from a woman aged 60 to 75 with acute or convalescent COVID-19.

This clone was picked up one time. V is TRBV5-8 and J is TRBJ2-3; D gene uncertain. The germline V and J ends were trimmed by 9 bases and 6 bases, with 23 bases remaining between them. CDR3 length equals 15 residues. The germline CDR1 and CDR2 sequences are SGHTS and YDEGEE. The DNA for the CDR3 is TGTGCCACCCTGAAAACCGGCCGTGTCGGGGATACGCAGTATTTT. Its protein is CATLKTGRVGDTQYF.

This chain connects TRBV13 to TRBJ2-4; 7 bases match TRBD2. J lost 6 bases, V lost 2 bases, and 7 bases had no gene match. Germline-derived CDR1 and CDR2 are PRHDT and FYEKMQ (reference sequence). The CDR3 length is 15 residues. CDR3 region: CASSLRRDYLNIQYF. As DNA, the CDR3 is TGTGCCAGCAGCTTAAGGCGGGACTATCTAAACATTCAGTACTTC. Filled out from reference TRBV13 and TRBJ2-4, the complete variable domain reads AAGVIQSPRHLIKEKRETATLKCYPIPRHDTVYWYQQGPGQDPQFLISFYEKMQSDKGSIPDRFSAQQFSDYHSELNMSSLELGDSALYFCASSLRRDYLNIQYFGAGTRLSVL.

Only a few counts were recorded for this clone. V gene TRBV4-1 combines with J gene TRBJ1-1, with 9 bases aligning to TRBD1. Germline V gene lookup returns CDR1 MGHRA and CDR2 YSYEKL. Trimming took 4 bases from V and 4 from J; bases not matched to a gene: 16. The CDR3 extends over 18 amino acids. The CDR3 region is CASSRTGTGIGSGTEAFF. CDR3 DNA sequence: TGCGCCAGCAGCCGGACCGGGACAGGGATTGGGTCCGGCACTGAAGCTTTCTTT.

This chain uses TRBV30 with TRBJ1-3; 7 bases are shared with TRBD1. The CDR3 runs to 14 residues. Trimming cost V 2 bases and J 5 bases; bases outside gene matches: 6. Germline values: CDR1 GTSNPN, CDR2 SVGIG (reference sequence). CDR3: CAWSPGGGRNTIYF. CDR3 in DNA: TGTGCCTGGAGTCCGGGAGGGGGCAGAAACACCATATATTTT.

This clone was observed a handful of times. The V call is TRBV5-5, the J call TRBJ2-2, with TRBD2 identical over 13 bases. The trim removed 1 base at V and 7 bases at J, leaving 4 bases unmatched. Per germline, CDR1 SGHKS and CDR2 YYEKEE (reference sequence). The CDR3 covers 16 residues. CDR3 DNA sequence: TGTGCCAGCAGCTTGTTCAGGACTAGCGGGGGCGGGGAGCTGTTTTTT. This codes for CASSLFRTSGGGELFF.

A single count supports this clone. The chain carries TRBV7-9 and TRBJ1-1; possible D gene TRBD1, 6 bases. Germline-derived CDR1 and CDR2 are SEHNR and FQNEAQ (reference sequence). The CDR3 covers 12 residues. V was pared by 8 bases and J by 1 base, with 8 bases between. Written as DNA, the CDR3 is TGTGCCAGCTACAGGGCGAACACTGAAGCTTTCTTT. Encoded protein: CASYRANTEAFF.

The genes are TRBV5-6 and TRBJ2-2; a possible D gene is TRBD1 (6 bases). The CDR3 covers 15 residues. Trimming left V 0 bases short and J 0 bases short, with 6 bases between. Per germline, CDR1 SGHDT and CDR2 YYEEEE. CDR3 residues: CASSLAGANTGELFF. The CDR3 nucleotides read TGTGCCAGCAGCTTGGCAGGGGCGAACACCGGGGAGCTGTTTTTT. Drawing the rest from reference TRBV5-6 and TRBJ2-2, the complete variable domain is DAGVTQSPTHLIKTRGQQVTLRCSPKSGHDTVSWYQQALGQGPQFIFQYYEEEERQRGNFPDRFSGHQFPNYSSELNVNALLLGDSALYLCASSLAGANTGELFFGEGSRLTVL.

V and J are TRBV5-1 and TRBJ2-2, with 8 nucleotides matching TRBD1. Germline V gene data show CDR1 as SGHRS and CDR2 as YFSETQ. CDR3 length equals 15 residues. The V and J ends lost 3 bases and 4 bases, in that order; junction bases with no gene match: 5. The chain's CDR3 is CASSYQGASTGELFF. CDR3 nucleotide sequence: TGCGCCAGCAGCTACCAGGGGGCATCCACCGGGGAGCTGTTTTTT.

This CDR3 is CASSFFRQDNSPLHF. The DNA of the CDR3 is TGTGCCAGCAGCTTTTTCCGACAGGACAATTCACCCCTCCACTTT. V gene TRBV6-5 combines with J gene TRBJ1-6, with D possibly TRBD1 on 6 matching bases. Trimming removed 6 bases from V and 7 bases from J, with 16 bases in between. The CDR3 has 15 amino acids. Per germline, CDR1 MNHEY and CDR2 SVGAGI.